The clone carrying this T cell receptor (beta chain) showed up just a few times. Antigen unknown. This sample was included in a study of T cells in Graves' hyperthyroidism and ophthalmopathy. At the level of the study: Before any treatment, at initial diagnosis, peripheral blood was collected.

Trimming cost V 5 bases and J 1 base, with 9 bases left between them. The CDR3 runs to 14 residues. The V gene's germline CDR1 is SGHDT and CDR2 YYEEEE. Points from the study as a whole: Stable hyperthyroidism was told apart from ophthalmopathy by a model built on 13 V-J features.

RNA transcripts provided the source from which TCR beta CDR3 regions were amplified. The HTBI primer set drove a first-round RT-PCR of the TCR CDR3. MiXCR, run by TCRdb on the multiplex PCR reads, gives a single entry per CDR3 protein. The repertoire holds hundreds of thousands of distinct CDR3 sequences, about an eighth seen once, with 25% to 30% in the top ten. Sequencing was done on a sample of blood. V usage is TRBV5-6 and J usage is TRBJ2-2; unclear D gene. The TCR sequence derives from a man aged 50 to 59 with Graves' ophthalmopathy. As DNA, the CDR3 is TGTGCCAGCAGTCACGACTTGAACACCGGGGAGCTGTTTTTT. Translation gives CASSHDLNTGELFF. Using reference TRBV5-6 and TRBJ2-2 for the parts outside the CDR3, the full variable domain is DAGVTQSPTHLIKTRGQQVTLRCSPKSGHDTVSWYQQALGQGPQFIFQYYEEEERQRGNFPDRFSGHQFPNYSSELNVNALLLGDSALYLCASSHDLNTGELFFGEGSRLTVL.